This entry features one TCR beta chain sequence. Its cognate antigen is unknown. The data were obtained in a study of CD8 T cells in ankylosing spondylitis. The CDR3 is 16 amino acids. Per the germline V gene, CDR1 is MNHNS and CDR2 is SASEGT. The J segment lost 9 bases and the V segment lost 8 bases, leaving 14 bases of the junction unmatched. By quantitative 5'-RACE with molecular barcodes, the TCR beta libraries were made. Each CDR3 protein gets one entry after TCRdb re-called the 5' RACE reads with MiXCR. This sample yields about 540,000 distinct CDR3 sequences, of which approximately 11% are seen a single time; approximately 6.2% belongs to the top ten. Overall study results and limits: As for the disease-linked clones, they showed a CD8+ phenotype and occurred at relatively low frequencies in peripheral blood. Reportedly, matched ankylosing spondylitis synovial fluid was significantly enriched for disease-linked clones. There was a TCR beta motif, made of several highly homologous variants, that appeared characteristic of ankylosing spondylitis blood. Certain motif variants had earlier been reported in reactive arthritis synovial fluid and blood.

The sequence derives from a male donor with ankylosing spondylitis. The rearrangement joins TRBV6-1 to TRBJ2-1; the match to TRBD2 covers 12 bases. Specimen: blood, either unsorted or a sorted T cell fraction (not recorded which). The CDR3 DNA reads as TGTGCCAGCTTTGCAAGTAGGGCTAGCGGGAGGGTTGAGCAGTTCTTC. This encodes CASFASRASGRVEQFF.